These 16 T cell receptor beta chains originate from one sample sequenced in a study of low-dose radiotherapy and immunotherapy resistance in tumors. Time point reported: after trial treatment. Treatment described: LDRT plus nivolumab, ipilimumab, low-dose cyclophosphamide and aspirin (RACIN trial). Primers targeting TRAV and TRBV primed first-strand cDNA, covering alpha and beta chains. The authors amplified TCRs for approximately 20 PCR cycles with a constant-region primer and a V-primer adapter. TCRdb redid the calling of the reads with MiXCR, one entry per CDR3 protein. Here the sample spans tens of thousands of distinct CDR3 sequences, less than 30% being singletons. The sequenced sample was PBMCs, obtained after low-dose radiotherapy plus immunotherapy. The receptor source for this set is a male donor with prostate cancer.

Note on this clonotype: No DNA is shown, since the ends of the CDR3 on it are uncertain; the CDR3 is the one TCRdb lists. The CDR3 protein is CASSSVSGELFFFF. The chain links TRBV28 to TRBJ2-2; the table assigns TRBD2, which was not confirmed against the DNA. Germline values: CDR1 MDHEN, CDR2 SYDVKM. The CDR3 length equals 14 residues, ends included.

This clonotype was observed a few times. This chain connects TRBV28 to TRBJ2-1, with D tentatively TRBD1 or TRBD2 (5 bases each). CDR3 length equals 16 residues. Trimming cost V 5 bases and J 0 bases, with 14 bases left between them. The germline V gene encodes CDR1 MDHEN and CDR2 SYDVKM. The CDR3 coding sequence is TGTGCCAGCAGTGTGCCGGGACCAAGCTCCTACAATGAGCAGTTCTTC. This codes for CASSVPGPSSYNEQFF.

In its sample, this clonotype was seen many times. The V and J genes are TRBV6-6 and TRBJ1-3; D is uncertain. This CDR3 is 12 amino acids long. The V gene's germline CDR1 is MNHNY and CDR2 SVGAGI (reference sequence). V lost 4 bases to trimming and J lost 5 bases, with 6 bases between them. The chain's CDR3 is CASSSERNTIYF. CDR3 coding DNA: TGTGCCAGCAGTTCGGAGCGAAACACCATATATTTT.

This clonotype was detected many times. V gene TRBV2 combines with J gene TRBJ2-2; TRBD1 is a possible D gene (6 bases). Per germline, CDR1 SNHLY and CDR2 FYNNEI. The CDR3 sequence is 15 residues long. V was pared by 3 bases and J by 7 bases, with 15 bases between. The DNA of the CDR3 is TGTGCCAGCAGTGATTACCCACAGGGACACGGGGAGCTGTTTTTT. Translated, it gives CASSDYPQGHGELFF.

This clonotype occurred many times. V and J are TRBV18 and TRBJ1-2; D gene ambiguous. V lost 4 bases and J lost 2, with 5 bases in between. Germline V gene sequence: CDR1 KGHSH, CDR2 LQKENI. This CDR3 has 12 residues. The CDR3 here is CASSQDNYGYTF. CDR3 in DNA: TGTGCCAGCTCACAGGACAACTATGGCTACACCTTC.

The sample holds many counts of this clonotype. V is TRBV20-1 and J is TRBJ2-5, with TRBD2 identical over 7 bases. The V gene end was trimmed by 6 bases and the J gene end by 5 bases; junction bases not matched to a gene: 15. The CDR3 is made up of 15 amino acids. Germline assignment: CDR1 DFQATT and CDR2 SNEGSKA (reference sequence). The CDR3 here is CSADRGVEGGETQYF. The CDR3 DNA is TGCAGTGCAGATCGGGGGGTCGAGGGAGGGGAGACCCAGTACTTC.

This clonotype was counted ten times or more. The chain joins TRBV7-3 to TRBJ2-1; TRBD2 matches at 11 bases. Germline loops: CDR1 SGHTA, CDR2 FQGTGA. Trimming at V came to 5 bases and at J to 7 bases, leaving 10 bases not matched to a gene. This CDR3 region has 16 residues. The chain's CDR3 is CASSPSLAGGWNEQFF. In DNA form, the CDR3 reads TGTGCCAGCAGCCCCTCCCTAGCGGGGGGCTGGAATGAGCAGTTCTTC.

J is TRBJ1-4 and V is TRBV2; D is undetermined. CDR1 and CDR2 from the germline V gene are SNHLY and FYNNEI. This CDR3 contains 15 residues. V lost 4 bases to trimming and J lost 0 bases, with 9 bases between them. The CDR3, as DNA: TGTGCCAGCAGTGTCCAAGCTGCAACTAATGAAAAACTGTTTTTT. This translates into CASSVQAATNEKLFF.

Only a few counts were recorded for this clonotype. The chain is built from TRBV9 and TRBJ2-2, with D unclear. CDR1 and CDR2 from the germline V gene are SGDLS and YYNGEE. The ends were cut back, 3 bases at V and 5 bases at J, with 8 bases in the middle. The CDR3 contains 13 residues. CDR3 in amino acids: CASSAQVTGELFF. CDR3 nucleotide sequence: TGTGCCAGCAGCGCTCAGGTGACCGGGGAGCTGTTTTTT.

In this sample, this clonotype turned up many times. The gene calls are TRBV6-1 and TRBJ1-1, with a tentative D call TRBD1 (6 bases). Trimming cost V 2 bases and J 10 bases, with 11 bases left between them. The CDR3 runs to 12 residues. CDR1 MNHNS and CDR2 SASEGT come from the germline V gene. The CDR3 DNA follows: TGTGCCAGCAGTGAACGACAGGAGGTAGCTTTCTTT. Amino acid sequence: CASSERQEVAFF.

As for this clonotype: This likely stems from a read error, as it lies one base from a far larger clone. The chain is built from TRBV3-1 and TRBJ2-7; 14 nucleotides align to TRBD2. Germline values: CDR1 LGHDT, CDR2 YNNKEL (reference sequence). V lost 3 bases to trimming and J lost 7 bases; unmatched junction nucleotides: 8. The CDR3 runs to 16 residues. The CDR3 nucleotides read TGTGCCAGCAGCCATACGGGACTAGCGGGAGTGGATGAGCAGTACTTC. It specifies CASSHTGLAGVDEQYF.

V usage is TRBV5-1 and J usage is TRBJ2-5, with TRBD1 as a possible D gene (7 bases). The germline V gene has CDR1 SGHRS and CDR2 YFSETQ. The CDR3 totals 15 residues. Trimming shortened V by 2 bases and J by 2 bases, and 13 bases separated the two germline ends. CDR3 sequence: CASSFSPGGQETQYF. CDR3 bases: TGCGCCAGCAGCTTTTCGCCAGGGGGGCAAGAGACCCAGTACTTC.

This clonotype was counted ten times or more. V gene TRBV7-9 combines with J gene TRBJ2-3; a weak D match, TRBD2 (5 bases). The CDR3 loop spans 13 amino acids. Germline V gene data show CDR1 as SEHNR and CDR2 as FQNEAQ (reference sequence). V was cut by 8 bases and J by 6 bases, with 15 bases left in between. The CDR3 coding sequence is TGTGCCAGCCTATTCGGGGATTGGGATACGCAGTATTTT. Encoded protein: CASLFGDWDTQYF.

Comments on this clonotype: A far larger clone is off by one base, so a read error is likely. DNA of the CDR3: TGTACCAGCATGCGCCACAAGGGGAACAGCAATCAGCCCCAGCATTTT. This sequence encodes CTSMRHKGNSNQPQHF. The chain recombines TRBV24-1 with TRBJ1-5; TRBD1 is a possible D gene (5 bases). CDR1 is KGHDR and CDR2 is SFDVKD in the germline V gene. The CDR3 extends over 16 amino acids.

This clonotype was observed at least ten times. The chain couples TRBV30 to TRBJ2-7; the D is unclear. CDR3 size: 13 residues. Trimming shortened V by 0 bases and J by 0 bases, and 6 bases separated the two germline ends. Germline V gene data show CDR1 as GTSNPN and CDR2 as SVGIG (reference sequence). The CDR3 region is CAWSVPPSYEQYF. CDR3 sequence (DNA): TGTGCCTGGAGTGTCCCCCCCTCCTACGAGCAGTACTTC.

J is TRBJ2-7 and V is TRBV9, with 10 bases aligning to TRBD2. Germline-derived CDR1 and CDR2 are SGDLS and YYNGEE. The CDR3 runs 18 residues. V lost 0 bases, J lost 3 bases, and 12 bases stayed unmatched. For the CDR3, the DNA is TGTGCCAGCAGCGTAGGACTAGCGGGCATCAGCGGGGGCTACGAGCAGTACTTC. Amino acids: CASSVGLAGISGGYEQYF.